The 26 T cell receptor beta chains given below trace back to one sample, sequenced in a study of blood T cells in healthy people across ages. PCR was performed a second time for 7 to 11 cycles using a sample-barcoded 5' primer and a J-beta primer mix. TCRdb called the 5' RACE reads again in MiXCR, with one record for every CDR3 protein. The sample has over a million distinct CDR3 sequences; about 42% are singletons. The sample consisted of blood. The receptors derive from a woman in her late teens or twenties in good health.

V is TRBV12-3 or TRBV12-4 and J is TRBJ1-4; TRBD1 aligns across 9 bases. This CDR3 is built from 14 residues. V was pared by 7 bases and J by 8 bases, with 8 bases of the junction left unmatched. This CDR3 is CASTAGTGIEKLFF. CDR3 nucleotide sequence: TGTGCCAGCACTGCCGGGACAGGGATCGAAAAACTGTTTTTT.

In this sample, this clonotype turned up a few times. The genes are TRBV9 and TRBJ2-7; no clear D gene. The CDR3 has 15 residues. The germline V gene has CDR1 SGDLS and CDR2 YYNGEE. V shed 0 bases and J shed 6 bases, with 16 bases lying between them. The chain's CDR3 is CASSVEGRRSSEQYF. The CDR3 DNA sequence: TGTGCCAGCAGCGTAGAAGGTCGGAGAAGTAGCGAGCAGTACTTC. Drawing the rest from reference TRBV9 and TRBJ2-7, the complete variable domain is DSGVTQTPKHLITATGQRVTLRCSPRSGDLSVYWYQQSLDQGLQFLIQYYNGEERAKGNILERFSAQQFPDLHSELNLSSLELGDSALYFCASSVEGRRSSEQYFGPGTRLTVT.

This clonotype was counted between two and nine times. The chain joins TRBV10-3 to TRBJ1-2; 7 positions agree with TRBD1. This CDR3 region has 13 residues. Trimming cost V 10 bases and J 4 bases; bases outside gene matches: 9. Germline CDR1 and CDR2: ENHRY and SYGVKD. CDR3 coding DNA: TGTGCCACGACGGGACAGCTTATCTATGGCTACACCTTC. Amino acids: CATTGQLIYGYTF.

This chain connects TRBV6-2 or TRBV6-3 to TRBJ2-2; 7 bases fit TRBD1. This CDR3 is built from 15 residues. With V trimmed by 7 bases and J by 6 bases, 11 bases remained unmatched. Germline lookup yields CDR1 MNHEY and CDR2 SVGEGT. In nucleotides, the CDR3 is TGTGCCAGCATCCACAGGGGCTTAGGGTCCGGGGAGCTGTTTTTT. Its translation is CASIHRGLGSGELFF.

The chain links TRBV5-1 to TRBJ1-2; the D is unclear. V was trimmed by 1 base and J by 10 bases, leaving 17 bases between them. This CDR3 comprises 14 residues. Germline CDR1 reads SGHRS; CDR2 reads YFSETQ. The DNA of the CDR3 is TGCGCCAGCAGCTTGCTAATTTCTGATATGGCCTACACCTTC. Protein: CASSLLISDMAYTF.

In its sample, this clonotype was seen a few times. The rearrangement joins TRBV7-9 to TRBJ2-1; 7 bases agree with TRBD1. This CDR3 has 17 residues. V dropped 6 bases and J dropped 7; count of bases not matched to a gene: 18. Germline CDR1 and CDR2: SEHNR and FQNEAQ (reference sequence). DNA of the CDR3: TGTGCCAGCAGACCGTTATTGAGACAGGGTCTAGTGAATGAGCAGTTCTTC. Its protein is CASRPLLRQGLVNEQFF.

This clonotype was seen many times. This rearrangement joins TRBV20-1 to TRBJ2-1; 7 nucleotides match TRBD1. Germline V gives CDR1 DFQATT, CDR2 SNEGSKA (reference sequence). This CDR3 is built from 17 residues. Trimming at V came to 6 bases and at J to 6 bases, leaving 20 bases not matched to a gene. Here the CDR3 reads CSARQGEGTRGRNEQFF. The CDR3 region has the DNA TGCAGTGCAAGACAGGGCGAGGGCACACGGGGTCGCAATGAGCAGTTCTTC.

In nucleotides, the CDR3 is TGCGCCAGCAGCCAAGAGCCAGGGTCGGGGGAAAAACTGTTTTTT. It yields the protein CASSQEPGSGEKLFF. The gene calls are TRBV4-1 and TRBJ1-4, with D tentatively TRBD1 (5 bases). The V and J ends lost 0 bases and 8 bases respectively, with 13 bases between them. CDR3 length: 15 amino acids. CDR1 is MGHRA, CDR2 YSYEKL, per germline.

The J gene is TRBJ1-5, the V gene TRBV7-8; D might be TRBD1 (5 bases). The V gene lost 0 bases and the J gene lost 5 bases, with 8 bases spanning the gap. Germline CDR1 is SGHVS and CDR2 is FQNEAQ. The length of the CDR3 is 14 residues. CDR3 in DNA: TGTGCCAGCAGCTTAGCTGCGGGGGATCAGCCCCAGCATTTT. This gives the protein CASSLAAGDQPQHF.

The V call is TRBV5-1, the J call TRBJ2-3; D is ambiguous. The CDR3 spans 14 residues. CDR1 and CDR2 (germline): SGHRS, YFSETQ. Trimming removed 0 bases at V and 4 bases at J, with 9 bases between. CDR3 in amino acids: CASSLAKAADTQYF. CDR3 nucleotide sequence: TGCGCCAGCAGCTTGGCCAAGGCTGCAGATACGCAGTATTTT.

The chain uses TRBV11-3 and TRBJ2-1; D remains unclear. Germline V gives CDR1 SGHNT, CDR2 YENEEA. V lost 5 bases and J 6 bases, leaving 14 bases between the germline ends. The CDR3 contains 14 residues. The CDR3 DNA follows: TGTGCCAGCAGCCCGACGAGTTATTCCAATGAGCAGTTCTTC. Its protein product is CASSPTSYSNEQFF.

This clonotype has only a few counts. The genes are TRBV6-5 and TRBJ2-3; D gene unclear. The V gene lost 2 bases and the J gene lost 4 bases, with 13 bases spanning the gap. Looked up from germline, CDR1 is MNHEY and CDR2 is SVGAGI. The CDR3 has 15 amino acids. CDR3 DNA sequence: TGTGCCAGCAGTTACCGCCCGTTGACTGCAGATACGCAGTATTTT. This codes for CASSYRPLTADTQYF.

Worth noting for this clonotype: Its ends do not fully match the called genes, so a read error is possible. The chain recombines TRBV29-1 with TRBJ2-4; D is possibly TRBD1 (6 bases). Germline V gene data show CDR1 as SQVTM and CDR2 as ANQGSEA. The length of the CDR3 is 15 residues. The CDR3 DNA follows: TGCAGCGTTGTGGGGGCGCCGGGTTCCAAAGACATTCAGTACTTC. Translated, it gives CSVVGAPGSKDIQYF.

This clonotype has more than one count but fewer than ten. The rearrangement joins TRBV24-1 to TRBJ2-4; weak D call: TRBD1 (6 bases). The CDR3 is 14 amino acids. V was cut by 2 bases and J by 5 bases, with 9 bases left in between. Germline values: CDR1 KGHDR, CDR2 SFDVKD. CDR3 DNA: TGTGCCACCAGTGATTGGGACAAAGAAAACATTCAGTACTTC. Translation: CATSDWDKENIQYF.

The chain is built from TRBV4-2 and TRBJ2-3; D possibly uses TRBD1 or TRBD2 (5 bases each). The CDR3 is made up of 15 amino acids. CDR1 and CDR2 from the germline V gene are LGHNA and YNFKEQ. V lost 0 bases, J lost 1 base, and 8 bases lay in between. CDR3 region: CASSQEGVGTDTQYF. The CDR3 DNA follows: TGTGCCAGCAGCCAAGAGGGGGTGGGCACAGATACGCAGTATTTT.

V and J are TRBV7-2 and TRBJ1-5; D is possibly TRBD1 (5 bases). Germline loops: CDR1 SGHTA, CDR2 FQGNSA. V dropped 2 bases and J dropped 7 bases, with 12 bases sitting between them. This CDR3 spans 14 amino acids. The CDR3 DNA sequence: TGTGCCAGCAGCTTAATGGGGGTGGCGCAGCCCCAGCATTTT. Amino acids: CASSLMGVAQPQHF.

The J gene is TRBJ2-3, the V gene TRBV6-2 or TRBV6-3; tentatively, D is TRBD2 (6 bases). The CDR3 is made up of 14 amino acids. Trimming took off 7 bases at V and 0 bases at J, with 11 bases between the two ends. Germline V lookup: CDR1 MNHEY, CDR2 SVGEGT. CDR3 in DNA: TGTGCCAGCACCCCGGGGACTAGCACAGATACGCAGTATTTT. Encoded protein: CASTPGTSTDTQYF.

In its sample, this clonotype was seen a few times. The chain employs TRBV7-9 and TRBJ1-6, with a possible D match to TRBD1 (6 bases). The CDR3 runs to 13 residues. Germline V gives CDR1 SEHNR, CDR2 FQNEAQ (reference sequence). V was shortened by 5 bases and J by 10 bases, with 12 bases between the two germline ends. The CDR3 reads CASSAQGQSPLHF. CDR3 DNA: TGTGCCAGCAGCGCACAGGGTCAATCACCCCTCCACTTT.

This clonotype was picked up a small number of times. The V gene is TRBV5-1, the J gene TRBJ2-3; D remains ambiguous. Germline values: CDR1 SGHRS, CDR2 YFSETQ. Trimming left V 2 bases short and J 6 bases short, with 10 bases between. The CDR3 has 13 residues. The CDR3 protein is CASSLLPEDTQYF. CDR3 in DNA: TGCGCCAGCAGCTTACTCCCAGAGGATACGCAGTATTTT.

V is TRBV7-9 and J is TRBJ1-1; 8 nucleotides line up with TRBD1. The trim removed 5 bases at V and 5 bases at J, leaving 7 bases unmatched. CDR1 SEHNR and CDR2 FQNEAQ come from the germline V gene (reference sequence). This CDR3 contains 14 residues. CDR3 nucleotides: TGTGCCAGCAGCGCCGGACAGGGTTTAACTGAAGCTTTCTTT. It specifies CASSAGQGLTEAFF.

The chain is built from TRBV6-2 or TRBV6-3 and TRBJ2-7, with 9 bases that match TRBD1. The germline V gene encodes CDR1 MNHEY and CDR2 SVGEGT. This CDR3 comprises 17 residues. J was trimmed by 2 bases and V by 0 bases; bases with no gene match: 8. CDR3 amino acids: CASSYSIEGTGTYEQYF. CDR3 coding DNA: TGTGCCAGCAGTTACTCGATTGAAGGGACAGGGACCTACGAGCAGTACTTC.

About this clonotype: Being one base from a much bigger clone, this may be a read error. The chain couples TRBV3-1 to TRBJ2-1, with no clear D. CDR1 is LGHDT, CDR2 YNNKEL, per germline (reference sequence). The CDR3 extends over 15 amino acids. V lost 1 base and J lost 0, with 7 bases in between. The DNA for the CDR3 is TGTGCCAGCAGCCAAGGGATGAGCTCCTACAATGAGCAGTTCTTC. Translating it yields CASSQGMSSYNEQFF.

DNA for the CDR3: TGCAGCGTTGATTTGGCGGGAGTCAACAATGAGCAGTTCTTC. Translation: CSVDLAGVNNEQFF. This rearrangement joins TRBV29-1 to TRBJ2-1, with 7 bases that match TRBD2. The CDR3 has 14 amino acids. The trim removed 3 bases at V and 5 bases at J, leaving 7 bases unmatched. The germline V gene encodes CDR1 SQVTM and CDR2 ANQGSEA.

This chain connects TRBV14 to TRBJ1-1; no firm D call. CDR3 length: 13 amino acids. Trimming left V 4 bases short and J 6 bases short, with 12 bases between. The germline V gene encodes CDR1 SGHDN and CDR2 FVKESK. CDR3 nucleotide sequence: TGTGCCAGCAGCCCCCGGGAGACTGCTGAAGCTTTCTTT. Encoded protein: CASSPRETAEAFF.

The chain links TRBV12-3 or TRBV12-4 to TRBJ1-5, with D perhaps matching TRBD1 (6 bases). Trimming removed 1 base at V and 9 bases at J, with 10 bases between. The CDR3 consists of 13 residues. For the CDR3, the DNA is TGTGCCAGCAGTTTAGTAACACAGGGGCCCCAGCATTTT. This sequence encodes CASSLVTQGPQHF.

V and J are TRBV6-2 or TRBV6-3 and TRBJ1-1; D is ambiguous. Germline V gives CDR1 MNHEY, CDR2 SVGEGT. Between the trimmed V and J ends, which lost 6 bases and 1 base, there was a span of 12 bases. The length of the CDR3 is 14 residues. CDR3 sequence (DNA): TGTGCCAGCAGGAAGGACCGCTCGAACACTGAAGCTTTCTTT. Protein sequence: CASRKDRSNTEAFF.